The present TCR beta chain was sequenced within a study of blood T cells in healthy people across ages. Primed by a sample-barcoded 5' primer and a J-beta primer mix, a second PCR proceeded for 7 to 11 cycles. TCRdb itself ran the 5' RACE reads through MiXCR, one entry per CDR3 protein. The table has 890,000 or so distinct CDR3 sequences, around 62% seen once. Every participating donor contributed approximately 9.5 milliliters of peripheral blood through a draw. CDR1 SQVTM and CDR2 ANQGSEA come from the germline V gene. The CDR3 has 13 amino acids. Unmatched junction bases numbered 9, after V lost 7 bases and J lost 6 bases.

The chain employs TRBV29-1 and TRBJ2-3; 8 bases agree with TRBD2. The clonotype was recovered from a man aged 25-45 years in good health. The sequenced material came from blood. The CDR3 here is CSAQKRGWDTQYF. CDR3 DNA: TGCAGCGCCCAGAAGCGGGGGTGGGATACGCAGTATTTT.